What follows are 31 T cell receptor beta chains derived from one specimen sequenced in a study of spatial heterogeneity in lung cancer. The time point is: sample taken at primary tumor resection. From tumor, nontumor lung or frozen PBMC, whole RNA was taken unsorted for sequencing. TCRdb independently ran MiXCR on the 5' RACE reads; one entry per CDR3 protein. This repertoire shows more than 65,000 distinct CDR3 sequences, 10% to 15% found once; its top ten account for roughly 4.5%. The sequencing used PBMCs, collected at surgery. The receptors stem from a male donor with early-stage non-small cell lung cancer.

This rearrangement joins TRBV24-1 to TRBJ2-5; D unclear. The CDR3 loop spans 13 amino acids. CDR1 and CDR2 from the germline V gene are KGHDR and SFDVKD. Trimming shortened V by 2 bases and J by 5 bases, and 8 bases separated the two germline ends. CDR3 sequence (DNA): TGTGCCACCAGTGATTCCGGAGTGGAGACCCAGTACTTC. This encodes CATSDSGVETQYF.

CDR3 coding DNA: TGTGCCAGCAGCCAAGGTGGCCCCTACAATGAGCAGTTCTTC. Amino acid sequence: CASSQGGPYNEQFF. The chain is built from TRBV14 and TRBJ2-1, with D hard to call. The CDR3 runs to 14 residues. V lost 1 base and J 2 bases, leaving 6 bases between the germline ends. The germline CDR1 and CDR2 sequences are SGHDN and FVKESK.

The chain combines TRBV7-3 with TRBJ2-3; maybe TRBD2 (5 bases). This CDR3 region has 16 residues. Trimming took off 4 bases at V and 2 bases at J, with 16 bases between the two ends. The V gene's germline CDR1 is SGHTA and CDR2 FQGTGA. The CDR3 DNA follows: TGTGCCAGCAGCTCTGGACTTTTGGGCCCCACAGATACGCAGTATTTT. Its protein product is CASSSGLLGPTDTQYF.

The J gene is TRBJ1-2, the V gene TRBV12-2. TRBV12-2 is noted as a pseudogene. There are 11 residues in the CDR3. CDR3 amino acids: CASRLGDGYTF. The CDR3 bases are TGTGCAAGTCGCTTAGGGGATGGCTACACCTTC.

The rearrangement joins TRBV13 to TRBJ2-3, with D unresolved. Trimming pared 3 bases from V and 6 bases from J, leaving 4 bases between. Germline V gene sequence: CDR1 PRHDT, CDR2 FYEKMQ (reference sequence). The CDR3 consists of 11 residues. The CDR3 sequence: CASSFMDTQYF. In DNA, the CDR3 is TGTGCCAGCAGCTTCATGGATACGCAGTATTTT.

This clonotype was counted a few times. The gene calls are TRBV7-3 and TRBJ1-1; tentatively, D is TRBD1 (5 bases). CDR3 length: 16 amino acids. Trimming removed 5 bases at V and 1 base at J, with 17 bases between. Germline V gives CDR1 SGHTA, CDR2 FQGTGA. The CDR3 is CASSRPPGAGNTEAFF. The CDR3 coding sequence is TGTGCCAGCAGCCGACCCCCCGGGGCAGGGAACACTGAAGCTTTCTTT.

The rearrangement uses TRBV10-3 and TRBJ2-3; TRBD2 aligns across 8 bases. V was clipped by 3 bases and J by 6 bases; unmatched bases: 14. Germline-derived CDR1 and CDR2 are ENHRY and SYGVKD. This CDR3 is 17 amino acids long. CDR3 coding DNA: TGTGCCATCAGTGAAGTCCGCGGGAGGCCTCCAGAGGATACGCAGTATTTT. Residues: CAISEVRGRPPEDTQYF.

The chain is built from TRBV20-1 and TRBJ2-3, with 7 nucleotides matching TRBD2. Trimming removed 3 bases from V and 4 bases from J; junction bases left unmatched: 7. This CDR3 spans 14 amino acids. The germline V gene encodes CDR1 DFQATT and CDR2 SNEGSKA (reference sequence). CDR3 residues: CSASLGEGPDTQYF. CDR3 nucleotide sequence: TGCAGTGCTAGTCTGGGGGAGGGCCCAGATACGCAGTATTTT.

This clonotype was seen ten or more times. The gene calls are TRBV7-2 and TRBJ2-7; D is possibly TRBD1 (5 bases). V lost 5 bases and J 13 bases, leaving 18 bases between the germline ends. From germline, CDR1 is SGHTA and CDR2 FQGNSA. The CDR3 is 12 amino acids. CDR3 sequence (DNA): TGTGCCAGCAGCCCGAGTGACAGTAGTGTATACTTC. Translation gives CASSPSDSSVYF.

This clonotype was picked up a small number of times. This chain joins TRBV18 and TRBJ2-1; TRBD2 matches at 10 bases. This CDR3 region has 15 residues. Per germline, CDR1 KGHSH and CDR2 LQKENI. V lost 0 bases, J lost 10 bases, and 6 bases stayed unmatched. CDR3 nucleotide sequence: TGTGCCAGCTCACCACCCCAGCGGGGGGGAAGAGAGCAGTTCTTC. Amino acids: CASSPPQRGGREQFF.

This clonotype has only a few counts. This rearrangement joins TRBV11-2 to TRBJ1-4; 7 nucleotides match TRBD1. Germline CDR1 is SGHAT and CDR2 is FQNNGV. This CDR3 region has 16 residues. J was trimmed by 4 bases and V by 4 bases; bases with no gene match: 9. The CDR3 spells CASSSNRDRVNEKLFF. The CDR3 region has the DNA TGTGCCAGCAGCTCAAACCGGGACAGAGTTAATGAAAAACTGTTTTTT.

This clonotype was seen repeatedly, ten times or more. The chain is built from TRBV29-1 and TRBJ1-2; possible D gene TRBD1, 5 bases. The ends were cut back, 6 bases at V and 8 bases at J, with 16 bases in the middle. Looked up from germline, CDR1 is SQVTM and CDR2 is ANQGSEA. This CDR3 region has 12 residues. This CDR3 reads CSVGGEGVGYTF. The CDR3 bases are TGCAGCGTCGGTGGTGAAGGGGTGGGCTACACCTTC.

The rearrangement joins TRBV24-1 to TRBJ2-1; TRBD1 is a possible D gene (6 bases). The germline V gene encodes CDR1 KGHDR and CDR2 SFDVKD. Between the trimmed V and J ends, which lost 7 bases and 4 bases, there was a span of 10 bases. The CDR3 extends over 13 amino acids. The CDR3, as DNA: TGTGCCACCAGGGACAGACAATACAATGAGCAGTTCTTC. This codes for CATRDRQYNEQFF.

The chain joins TRBV5-6 to TRBJ2-1; D remains ambiguous. The germline V gene has CDR1 SGHDT and CDR2 YYEEEE. The V end lost 1 base, the J end lost 0 bases, and 17 bases lay between the germline ends. The CDR3 consists of 18 residues. The CDR3 is CASSLTLGGTSSYNEQFF. The DNA of the CDR3 is TGTGCCAGCAGCTTGACCCTGGGCGGAACGAGCTCCTACAATGAGCAGTTCTTC.

This clonotype has just a few counts. V is TRBV3-1 and J is TRBJ2-1; D unresolved. Between the trimmed V and J ends, which lost 0 bases and 3 bases, there was a span of 9 bases. Germline V CDR1 and CDR2: LGHDT, YNNKEL (reference sequence). This CDR3 is 15 amino acids long. CDR3 sequence: CASSQDRGVYNEQFF. The CDR3 bases are TGTGCCAGCAGCCAAGATCGTGGTGTCTACAATGAGCAGTTCTTC.

This clonotype was detected many times. The chain is built from TRBV9 and TRBJ1-1, with D unclear. In germline, CDR1 is SGDLS, CDR2 YYNGEE. The CDR3 contains 11 residues. V shed 4 bases and J shed 2 bases, with 3 bases lying between them. The CDR3 protein is CASSSNTEAFF. The CDR3 DNA follows: TGTGCCAGCAGCTCAAACACTGAAGCTTTCTTT.

This clonotype was seen a few times. The chain links TRBV7-3 to TRBJ2-7; D is possibly TRBD1 (6 bases). This CDR3 is 15 amino acids long. The germline V gene has CDR1 SGHTA and CDR2 FQGTGA. V lost 5 bases to trimming and J lost 2 bases, with 16 bases between them. The CDR3 reads CASSPSPTGPYEQYF. DNA for the CDR3: TGTGCCAGCAGCCCCAGCCCGACAGGACCCTACGAGCAGTACTTC.

V is TRBV5-1 and J is TRBJ2-4; TRBD2 matches 15 bases. This CDR3 has 17 amino acids. The V segment lost 4 bases and the J segment 3 bases; nucleotides outside the gene matches: 5. Germline values: CDR1 SGHRS, CDR2 YFSETQ. The CDR3 sequence: CASSGLAGGRGKNIQYF. In nucleotides, the CDR3 is TGCGCCAGCAGCGGACTAGCGGGAGGGCGGGGCAAAAACATTCAGTACTTC.

This clonotype was picked up a small number of times. This chain uses TRBV12-3 or TRBV12-4 with TRBJ1-1; D is ambiguous. The CDR3 totals 14 residues. Trimming stripped 2 bases from V and 5 bases from J, with 12 bases between. The CDR3 is CASSLPGMRTEAFF. For the CDR3, the DNA is TGTGCCAGCAGTTTACCGGGTATGAGGACTGAAGCTTTCTTT.

The gene calls are TRBV4-1 and TRBJ2-1; TRBD2 matches at 8 bases. This CDR3 has 14 residues. The germline V gene has CDR1 MGHRA and CDR2 YSYEKL. The J segment lost 12 bases and the V segment lost 1 base, leaving 8 bases of the junction unmatched. The CDR3 DNA reads as TGCGCCAGCAGCCAAGGTAATAGCGGGATGGTGCAGTTCTTC. Protein product: CASSQGNSGMVQFF.

This chain links TRBV18 with TRBJ1-2; a weak D match, TRBD1 (5 bases). The V and J ends lost 9 bases and 3 bases respectively, with 11 bases between them. Germline CDR1 KGHSH, CDR2 LQKENI. The CDR3 contains 12 residues. DNA of the CDR3: TGTGCCAGTTCCCCCAGGGACTATGGCTACACCTTC. Protein product: CASSPRDYGYTF.

The sample holds many counts of this clonotype. The chain combines TRBV30 with TRBJ1-1; D call uncertain. Trimming took 2 bases from V and 0 from J, leaving 10 bases between them. The CDR3 consists of 14 residues. Germline V gene sequence: CDR1 GTSNPN, CDR2 SVGIG (reference sequence). CDR3 protein: CAWSLTWLNTEAFF. The CDR3 DNA reads as TGTGCCTGGAGTCTCACCTGGCTGAACACTGAAGCTTTCTTT.

This sequence joins TRBV5-1 and TRBJ2-7; 10 bases line up with TRBD2. The CDR3 is 15 residues long. With 4 bases clipped from V and 5 bases from J, the junction kept 9 bases outside the gene matches. Germline lookup yields CDR1 SGHRS and CDR2 YFSETQ. The CDR3: CASSPPTSGVNEQYF. In nucleotides, the CDR3 is TGCGCCAGCAGCCCCCCTACTAGCGGGGTAAACGAGCAGTACTTC.

This chain uses TRBV10-3 with TRBJ2-5; D call uncertain. Deletions cut 3 bases from V and 2 bases from J, with 7 bases between. The CDR3 is 13 residues long. From germline, CDR1 is ENHRY and CDR2 SYGVKD. The CDR3 is CAISEDGQETQYF. The CDR3 region has the DNA TGTGCCATCAGTGAAGACGGTCAAGAGACCCAGTACTTC.

V is TRBV3-1 and J is TRBJ2-1; the match to TRBD2 covers 12 bases. In germline, CDR1 is LGHDT, CDR2 YNNKEL (reference sequence). Trimming cost V 0 bases and J 8 bases; bases outside gene matches: 8. This CDR3 has 17 amino acids. CDR3: CASSQDRASGGVDEQFF. The CDR3 nucleotides read TGTGCCAGCAGCCAAGATAGGGCTAGCGGGGGGGTGGATGAGCAGTTCTTC.

This clonotype occurred many times. This sequence joins TRBV7-8 and TRBJ1-5, with D possibly matching TRBD1 (5 bases). The CDR3 spans 16 residues. Per the germline V gene, CDR1 is SGHVS and CDR2 is FQNEAQ. Deletions cut 5 bases from V and 7 bases from J, with 21 bases between. The CDR3 here is CASSPSNVGGRQPQHF. The CDR3 nucleotides read TGTGCCAGCAGCCCGTCTAATGTGGGGGGAAGACAGCCCCAGCATTTT.

This clonotype was observed at least ten times. The chain recombines TRBV6-5 with TRBJ1-1; TRBD1 might be the D (6 bases). V was cut by 4 bases and J by 3 bases, with 18 bases left in between. Germline CDR1 and CDR2: MNHEY and SVGAGI. This CDR3 contains 16 residues. The CDR3 reads CASSSAWGGLDTEAFF. In nucleotides, the CDR3 is TGTGCCAGCAGTTCCGCTTGGGGGGGCCTGGACACTGAAGCTTTCTTT.

The V and J genes are TRBV5-1 and TRBJ2-7, with TRBD1 matching 7 bases. The CDR3 has 16 residues. In germline, CDR1 is SGHRS, CDR2 YFSETQ. The V segment lost 0 bases and the J segment 0 bases; nucleotides outside the gene matches: 6. The CDR3: CASSLVMAGGSYEQYF. The CDR3 nucleotides read TGCGCCAGCAGCTTGGTAATGGCAGGGGGCTCCTACGAGCAGTACTTC.

This clonotype was picked up a small number of times. V is TRBV20-1 and J is TRBJ2-1; D is uncertain. This CDR3 has 12 residues. V gave up 1 base and J gave up 6 bases, with 7 bases separating them. Germline V gene data show CDR1 as DFQATT and CDR2 as SNEGSKA (reference sequence). The CDR3 bases are TGCAGTGCTAGAGGGGAAATCAATGAGCAGTTCTTC. Encoded protein: CSARGEINEQFF.

This clonotype was seen a handful of times. J is TRBJ2-7 and V is TRBV29-1; D assignment may be TRBD1 or TRBD2 (5 bases each). The length of the CDR3 is 11 residues. The V end lost 4 bases, the J end lost 5 bases, and 9 bases lay between the germline ends. CDR1 and CDR2 from the germline V gene are SQVTM and ANQGSEA. The CDR3 is CSVGGFHEQYF. The CDR3 DNA reads as TGCAGCGTTGGGGGGTTCCACGAGCAGTACTTC.

The chain combines TRBV11-3 with TRBJ2-1; TRBD1 aligns across 8 bases. The CDR3 consists of 15 residues. Per germline, CDR1 SGHNT and CDR2 YENEEA. V lost 4 bases to trimming and J lost 5 bases; unmatched junction nucleotides: 7. In nucleotides, the CDR3 is TGTGCCAGCAGCTCCCGACAGGGGATCGACAATGAGCAGTTCTTC. It translates to CASSSRQGIDNEQFF.